These 29 T cell receptor beta chains came from one sample sequenced in a study of blood T cell repertoires in COVID-19. The method was immunoSEQ multiplex PCR; TCRdb's version includes in-frame clones alone and lacks a portion of them. Seen here are roughly 78,000 clones, around four fifths observed once, and the top ten hold 18%. Sequencing was done on a sample of peripheral blood. Source of these receptors: an elderly woman with acute or convalescent COVID-19.

The rearrangement links TRBV11-2 to TRBJ2-1, with D possibly being TRBD1 (6 bases). Deletions cut 3 bases from V and 10 bases from J, with 16 bases between. Germline V gene lookup returns CDR1 SGHAT and CDR2 FQNNGV. This CDR3 has 14 residues. CDR3 nucleotide sequence: TGTGCCAGCAGCTTGGGACATCAAACGCGGGAGCAGTTCTTC. Encoded protein: CASSLGHQTREQFF. Drawing the rest from reference TRBV11-2 and TRBJ2-1, the complete variable domain is EAGVAQSPRYKIIEKRQSVAFWCNPISGHATLYWYQQILGQGPKLLIQFQNNGVVDDSQLPKDRFSAERLKGVDSTLKIQPAKLEDSAVYLCASSLGHQTREQFFGPGTRLTVL.

This chain connects TRBV23-1 to TRBJ1-1, with D possibly TRBD1 on 5 matching bases. TRBV23-1 counts as an open reading frame of uncertain function. The V end was cut by 3 bases, the J end by 1 base, with 9 bases between. There are 14 residues in the CDR3. The CDR3 loop reads CASSHPDRNTEAFF. The CDR3 region has the DNA TGCGCCAGCAGTCACCCAGACAGGAACACTGAAGCTTTCTTT.

The chain carries TRBV30 and TRBJ2-7; D not certain. CDR3 length: 12 amino acids. Germline CDR1 and CDR2: GTSNPN and SVGIG (reference sequence). V lost 0 bases and J lost 2, with 5 bases in between. DNA for the CDR3: TGTGCCTGGAGTGTACTGGCCTACGAGCAGTACTTC. Amino acid sequence: CAWSVLAYEQYF.

The chain uses TRBV21-1 and TRBJ1-4. TRBV21-1 is classified as a pseudogene. This CDR3 is 19 amino acids long. The CDR3: CASSKAAGAARGTNEKLFF. Written as DNA, the CDR3 is TGTGCCAGCAGCAAAGCGGCGGGGGCGGCCCGGGGAACTAATGAAAAACTGTTTTTT.

This chain links TRBV7-8 with TRBJ2-2; weak D call: TRBD1 (6 bases). Trimming removed 5 bases at V and 3 bases at J, with 10 bases between. Germline V gives CDR1 SGHVS, CDR2 FQNEAQ. The CDR3 has 14 amino acids. CDR3: CASSIRQDTGELFF. CDR3 sequence (DNA): TGTGCCAGCAGCATCCGACAGGACACCGGGGAGCTGTTTTTT.

This chain joins TRBV3-1 (or the pseudogene TRBV3-2) and TRBJ2-7; D is ambiguous. CDR1 LGHDT and CDR2 YNNKEL come from the germline V gene (reference sequence). V lost 2 bases and J lost 4, with 6 bases in between. The CDR3 length is 12 residues. The CDR3, as DNA: TGTGCCAGCAGCCAACCCCCTTACGAGCAGTACTTC. It is translated as CASSQPPYEQYF.

This chain links TRBV5-8 with TRBJ1-4; TRBD1 matches 9 bases. J was trimmed by 5 bases and V by 4 bases; bases with no gene match: 6. Germline V gene data show CDR1 as SGHTS and CDR2 as YDEGEE. This CDR3 has 15 amino acids. The CDR3 DNA follows: TGTGCCAGCAGCCAAACCGGGACAGGGAATGAAAAACTGTTTTTT. Residues: CASSQTGTGNEKLFF.

The chain combines TRBV11-2 with TRBJ2-7; perhaps TRBD2 as D (5 bases). Germline CDR1 is SGHAT and CDR2 is FQNNGV. Trimming cost V 1 base and J 1 base, with 8 bases left between them. The CDR3 contains 14 residues. The DNA of the CDR3 is TGTGCCAGCAGCTTAGTCGGACTGTCCTACGAGCAGTACTTC. Protein sequence: CASSLVGLSYEQYF.

The J gene is TRBJ2-1, the V gene TRBV18; no definite D call. Germline values: CDR1 KGHSH, CDR2 LQKENI. Between the trimmed V and J ends, which lost 3 bases and 0 bases, there was a span of 9 bases. This CDR3 region has 15 residues. The CDR3 nucleotides read TGTGCCAGCTCACCGGAACAGAGCTCCTACAATGAGCAGTTCTTC. This codes for CASSPEQSSYNEQFF.

This clone was observed a few times. This sequence joins TRBV7-9 and TRBJ1-1; tentative D call: TRBD1 (5 bases). The length of the CDR3 is 13 residues. V gave up 1 base and J gave up 3 bases, with 6 bases separating them. Germline CDR1 and CDR2: SEHNR and FQNEAQ (reference sequence). The CDR3 here is CASSLGGDTEAFF. CDR3 nucleotides: TGTGCCAGCAGCTTAGGGGGGGACACTGAAGCTTTCTTT.

The chain joins TRBV30 to TRBJ2-3, with 12 bases that match TRBD1. The ends lost 2 bases at V and 4 bases at J; junction bases unmatched: 4. Per the germline V gene, CDR1 is GTSNPN and CDR2 is SVGIG (reference sequence). The CDR3 loop spans 15 amino acids. The CDR3 sequence: CAWSPGTGGADTQYF. CDR3 nucleotides: TGTGCCTGGAGTCCCGGGACAGGGGGCGCAGATACGCAGTATTTT.

The chain carries TRBV4-1 and TRBJ1-3; unclear D gene. Germline CDR1 reads MGHRA; CDR2 reads YSYEKL. This CDR3 is built from 14 residues. V dropped 3 bases and J dropped 0 bases, with 6 bases sitting between them. This CDR3 is CASSQGSSGNTIYF. CDR3 nucleotide sequence: TGCGCCAGCAGCCAGGGGAGCTCTGGAAACACCATATATTTT.

The V and J genes are TRBV9 and TRBJ1-2; 9 nucleotides agree with TRBD1. Losses at the gene ends were 0 bases for V and 7 bases for J; bases not matched to a gene: 7. Germline V gives CDR1 SGDLS, CDR2 YYNGEE. The CDR3 is 15 residues long. The CDR3 region is CASSVGTGEVGGYTF. CDR3 bases: TGTGCCAGCAGCGTAGGGACAGGGGAAGTGGGTGGCTACACCTTC. The complete variable domain, with remaining parts taken from reference TRBV9 and TRBJ1-2, reads DSGVTQTPKHLITATGQRVTLRCSPRSGDLSVYWYQQSLDQGLQFLIQYYNGEERAKGNILERFSAQQFPDLHSELNLSSLELGDSALYFCASSVGTGEVGGYTFGSGTRLTVV.

This chain links TRBV15 with TRBJ2-2; 9 bases fit TRBD1. Germline CDR1 is LNHNV and CDR2 is YYDKDF (reference sequence). This CDR3 region has 15 residues. V trimming: 8 bases; J trimming: 3 bases; junction bases outside the gene matches: 7. This CDR3 reads CATSNRDRDTGELFF. CDR3 bases: TGTGCCACCTCCAACCGGGACAGGGACACCGGGGAGCTGTTTTTT.

This rearrangement joins TRBV11-2 to TRBJ1-6; possible D gene TRBD1, 5 bases. The CDR3 contains 14 residues. Trimming removed 3 bases at V and 5 bases at J, with 8 bases between. The germline gives CDR1 SGHAT, CDR2 FQNNGV. The CDR3 reads CASSFVQDNSPLHF. The CDR3 coding sequence is TGTGCCAGCAGCTTCGTACAGGATAATTCACCCCTCCACTTT.

The chain employs TRBV30 and TRBJ2-7; TRBD2 matches 12 bases. V was clipped by 8 bases and J by 6 bases; unmatched bases: 8. The CDR3 extends over 13 amino acids. Looked up from germline, CDR1 is GTSNPN and CDR2 is SVGIG (reference sequence). The CDR3, as DNA: TGTGCCACCTCCCTAGCGGGAGGGTTCGAGCAGTACTTC. Translating it yields CATSLAGGFEQYF.

The chain joins TRBV4-2 to TRBJ2-7, with a weak D call TRBD2 (6 bases). Germline V CDR1 and CDR2: LGHNA, YNFKEQ. The CDR3 runs 15 residues. The V end lost 0 bases, the J end lost 5 bases, and 14 bases lay between the germline ends. CDR3 loop: CASSQEYGGRDEQYF. Written as DNA, the CDR3 is TGTGCCAGCAGCCAAGAGTACGGGGGTAGGGACGAGCAGTACTTC.

The sample holds one count of this clone. The J gene is TRBJ1-1, the V gene TRBV21-1; the table assigns TRBD1, which was not confirmed against the DNA. TRBV21-1 is tagged as a pseudogene. This CDR3 is 16 amino acids long. CDR3 loop: CASSFRWTGTNTEAFF. The CDR3, as DNA: TGTGCCAGCAGCTTCCGATGGACAGGGACGAACACTGAAGCTTTCTTT.

J is TRBJ2-2 and V is TRBV5-1; D is uncertain. The ends were cut back, 4 bases at V and 0 bases at J, with 13 bases in the middle. Germline values: CDR1 SGHRS, CDR2 YFSETQ. The CDR3 covers 16 residues. CDR3 nucleotide sequence: TGCGCCAGCAGCCTCCCAGGTGCCGCGAACACCGGGGAGCTGTTTTTT. Amino acids: CASSLPGAANTGELFF.

The J gene is TRBJ1-2, the V gene TRBV2; maybe TRBD1 (6 bases). The V gene lost 2 bases and the J gene lost 8 bases, with 21 bases spanning the gap. The length of the CDR3 is 16 residues. Germline V gene sequence: CDR1 SNHLY, CDR2 FYNNEI. The CDR3 DNA is TGTGCCAGCAGTGAAAATCTCGCAGGGGTGTTCGGAGGCTACACCTTC. Translation: CASSENLAGVFGGYTF.

The chain joins TRBV7-9 to TRBJ2-2; D unclear. The germline CDR1 and CDR2 sequences are SEHNR and FQNEAQ (reference sequence). This CDR3 comprises 14 residues. The germline V and J ends were trimmed by 7 bases and 3 bases, with 12 bases remaining between them. This CDR3 is CASTLSIYTGELFF. The CDR3 DNA sequence: TGTGCCAGCACCCTTAGCATCTACACCGGGGAGCTGTTTTTT.

The chain couples TRBV2 to TRBJ1-4; D remains ambiguous. V was cut by 6 bases and J by 3 bases, with 5 bases left in between. CDR3 length: 12 amino acids. The V gene's germline CDR1 is SNHLY and CDR2 FYNNEI. CDR3 DNA sequence: TGTGCCAGCAGGAGAGCTAATGAAAAACTGTTTTTT. It codes for CASRRANEKLFF.

The chain recombines TRBV25-1 with TRBJ1-4; 8 nucleotides match TRBD1. Germline CDR1 reads MGHDK; CDR2 reads SYGVNS. CDR3 length: 14 residues. The J segment lost 10 bases and the V segment lost 2 bases, leaving 6 bases of the junction unmatched. The CDR3 protein is CASSERDRFGKLFF. CDR3 nucleotides: TGTGCCAGCAGTGAAAGGGACAGGTTCGGAAAACTGTTTTTT.

V gene TRBV5-1 combines with J gene TRBJ1-2; D gene uncertain. With 0 bases removed from V and 7 bases from J, the gap between germline ends came to 7 bases. This CDR3 is built from 12 residues. The germline V gene has CDR1 SGHRS and CDR2 YFSETQ. DNA of the CDR3: TGCGCCAGCAGCTTGGCCCGGGGTGGCTACACCTTC. Protein: CASSLARGGYTF.

This clone was observed once. This chain connects TRBV23-1 to TRBJ2-1; D call uncertain. TRBV23-1 is labeled an ORF, and its function is uncertain. The CDR3 contains 19 residues. With 0 bases removed from V and 0 bases from J, the gap between germline ends came to 18 bases. CDR3 residues: CASSQSSLTPGSSYNEQFF. The CDR3 bases are TGCGCCAGCAGTCAATCAAGCCTTACCCCAGGAAGCTCCTACAATGAGCAGTTCTTC.

The chain is built from TRBV4-2 and TRBJ2-1, with TRBD2 matching over 15 bases. Germline CDR1 is LGHNA and CDR2 is YNFKEQ. There are 16 residues in the CDR3. Trimming took 5 bases from V and 9 from J; bases not matched to a gene: 8. The CDR3 nucleotides are TGTGCCAGCAGCGCATGGACTAGCGGGGGGGCGGTTGAGCAGTTCTTC. Amino acid sequence: CASSAWTSGGAVEQFF.

V usage is TRBV28 and J usage is TRBJ1-2, with 10 positions matching TRBD1. In germline, CDR1 is MDHEN, CDR2 SYDVKM. The CDR3 length is 14 residues. V was pared by 7 bases and J by 6 bases, with 8 bases of the junction left unmatched. CDR3 nucleotides: TGTGCCAGCACCGTTACGGGACAGGGGAATGGCTACACCTTC. This sequence encodes CASTVTGQGNGYTF.

V is TRBV7-4 and J is TRBJ2-1; 7 positions agree with TRBD1. Germline V gene data show CDR1 as SGHVT and CDR2 as SQSDAQ. The CDR3 extends over 17 amino acids. The V and J ends lost 4 bases and 4 bases, in that order; junction bases with no gene match: 13. Here the CDR3 reads CASSSDLTGSSYNEQFF. CDR3 in DNA: TGTGCCAGCAGCTCCGACCTGACAGGGAGCTCGTACAATGAGCAGTTCTTC.

The V call is TRBV9, the J call TRBJ1-1; a weak D match, TRBD1 (6 bases). This CDR3 is 16 amino acids long. V shed 0 bases and J shed 6 bases, with 18 bases lying between them. Germline CDR1 SGDLS, CDR2 YYNGEE. The CDR3 region has the DNA TGTGCCAGCAGCGTAGTGGGGGGGGCACCAACCCCTGAAGCTTTCTTT. Its translation is CASSVVGGAPTPEAFF.